This T cell receptor beta chain was obtained from a study of shared clonotypes between healthy human individuals (TCRdb year 2020). Regarding the research as a whole: The cohort comprised two women and a few men aged 18 to 49 years. For each donor, CD4 naive and CD4 memory were each run on three plates, CD8 naive on two plates, and CD8 memory on one plate. To estimate repertoire size and how much clonotypes are shared between individuals, the study performed deep sequencing of blood TCR repertoires from roughly five healthy adults. Different laboratories and diverse techniques were used to prepare libraries and sequence TCR repertoires, to increase sequencing depth and limit assay-specific biases. Leukapheresis yielded between about 0.94 and 8.9 billion PBMCs per donor.

Healthy HIV-negative adults with no recently reported acute infections or vaccinations were included as donors. Every donor was a Caucasian adult living in Nashville, Tennessee, USA. Magnetic negative selection was used to enrich CD4+ T cells, after which naive cells were positively selected on CD45RA and the negative fraction became the memory subset. Blood was obtained by leukapheresis, after which PBMCs were separated by Ficoll-Histopaque density gradient centrifugation and cryopreserved in liquid nitrogen vapor phase. Analytical flow cytometry was used to check the purity and quantity of every magnetically sorted T cell population. Each sorted fraction had its genomic DNA isolated and then quantified by UV absorbance on a Nanodrop 2000c. The junction carries 13 bases between V and J, which are trimmed by 3 bases and 0 bases respectively. The CDR3, from cysteine to phenylalanine, totals 15 residues. The kept DNA is CDR3 alone, 45 bases in frame from the first base. From a lookup of the germline V gene, CDR1 and CDR2 are SGDLS and YYNGEE.

Findings and caveats that apply to the study as a whole: Sampling was limited to blood, and TCR repertoires in tissue likely differ from TCR repertoires in blood. Based on pairwise subsampling, the degree of clonotype sharing among donors was expected to be affected by sequencing depth. Compared with non-shared clonotypes, the clonotypes found in all four sorted-subset donors had higher generation probabilities. Sharing across several donors was observed for about 5% of naive CD4, over 3% of naive CD8, over 2% of memory CD4, and 0.4% of memory CD8 clonotypes. Incomplete sequencing was indicated by rarefaction of sorted-subset datasets, despite the large sequencing depth. The small number of donors limited the genetic and exposure-history diversity represented. Naive subsets generally had larger estimated clonotype richness than memory subsets.

TCR CDR3 regions were amplified from genomic DNA by multiplex PCR using the deep immunoSEQ assay. For each cell subset, the extracted genomic DNA was distributed evenly across all wells of several immunoSEQ 96-well plates, and each plate served as one replicate. For sorted subsets, each replicate PCR was loaded with around 200 ng genomic DNA, equivalent to 30,000 or so T cell genomes. The purified libraries were quantified using a Qubit 3.0 fluorometer, sized with a Bioanalyzer 2100, and then quantified again using the KAPA Library Quantification kit. Every immunoSEQ 96-well plate was sequenced on a dedicated single-read 150-cycle Illumina NextSeq 550 flow cell. In the source study's methods: Because the immunoSEQ output held only junctional sequences and lacked quality scores, the filtering could not match the filtering applied to full-length reads. To assign V/J genes and CDR3, sequences were annotated against IMGT germline references using PyIR, a Python wrapper for IgBLAST v1.9. Reads with weak V/J assignments (E-value above 1e-6), missing CDR3, stop codons, out-of-frame junctions, or ambiguous translated residues were removed. V3J clonotypes were defined by identical inferred V gene, J gene, and CDR3 amino acid sequence. The percentage overlap between two repertoires was calculated by dividing the number of shared unique clonotypes by the size of the smaller repertoire. RTK rarefaction, the Chao1 estimator, and Recon v2.1 estimates of unobserved clonotypes were used to assess repertoire richness. OLGA was used to compute generation probabilities for all TCRbeta clonotypes that the gDNA method yielded from a handful of donors. The table comes from immuneACCESS by way of TCRdb, which keeps in-frame sequences with V and J called. Part of the clones is missing from these tables; in studies checked, under half for an unresolved V gene and the rest for unknown reasons. For V, J and clone size, that table is used; D and trimming come from the DNA. The sample includes a few million clones, with almost 96% observed a single time. The ten largest clonotypes hold 0.1% to 0.15% of the sample.

In regard to this clone: The target of this receptor is not known. Base qualities are not at hand, and no much larger clone is one base apart.

The chain is made from TRBV9 and TRBJ2-7; the best D guess is TRBD2, with 6 bases matching. Sample: naive CD4+ T cells sorted from blood. The cell subset or site label corresponds to: CD45RA+ positively selected. This sequence was found in a man aged 18 to 35 in good health. CDR3 sequence: CASSAPTRSSYEQYF. The nucleotides are TGTGCCAGCAGCGCCCCGACTAGGAGCTCCTACGAGCAGTACTTC.